The 16 T cell receptor beta chains below come from one sample, sequenced in a study of graft-versus-host responses after intestinal transplantation. Sequenced by immunoSEQ multiplex PCR; TCRdb stores in-frame clones only, minus some. The repertoire has about 13,000 clones, around two fifths of them found once; the top ten carry under 1.2%. The input for sequencing was alloreactive CD4+ T cells from a mixed lymphocyte reaction culture, taken before intestinal transplant. As for subset: CFSE-low proliferating T cells sorted from approximately 6-day pre-transplant mixed lymphocyte reaction (GvH or HvG direction). All receptors derive from a human patient who received an intestinal transplant.

This clone has only a few counts. The chain joins TRBV5-8 to TRBJ2-7; 8 nucleotides agree with TRBD2. Germline V gives CDR1 SGHTS, CDR2 YDEGEE. The J segment lost 2 bases and the V segment lost 4 bases, leaving 8 bases of the junction unmatched. The length of the CDR3 is 15 residues. Here the CDR3 DNA reads TGTGCCAGCAGCCCACTACCGGGGGGGGCCTACGAGCAGTACTTC. Amino acid sequence: CASSPLPGGAYEQYF.

The table lists this clone with a count of one. The gene calls are TRBV10-2 and TRBJ2-7, with a possible D match to TRBD1 (6 bases). CDR1 is WSHSY, CDR2 SAAADI, per germline. This CDR3 is built from 12 residues. V was clipped by 5 bases and J by 4 bases, with 9 bases between them. The CDR3 reads CASSRGSYEQYF. CDR3 in DNA: TGCGCCAGCAGTAGGGGGAGTTACGAGCAGTACTTC.

The chain employs TRBV11-2 and TRBJ1-6; no clear D. CDR1 and CDR2 (germline): SGHAT, FQNNGV. Trimming cost V 3 bases and J 7 bases, with 7 bases left between them. This CDR3 has 13 residues. In DNA, the CDR3 is TGTGCCAGCAGCTTGATCGGGAATTCACCCCTCCACTTT. The encoded protein is CASSLIGNSPLHF. The whole variable domain, remainder taken from reference TRBV11-2 and TRBJ1-6, is EAGVAQSPRYKIIEKRQSVAFWCNPISGHATLYWYQQILGQGPKLLIQFQNNGVVDDSQLPKDRFSAERLKGVDSTLKIQPAKLEDSAVYLCASSLIGNSPLHFGNGTRLTVT.

The J gene is TRBJ1-3, the V gene TRBV19; maybe TRBD1 (5 bases). V was pared by 9 bases and J by 2 bases, with 20 bases between. Germline loops: CDR1 LNHDA, CDR2 SQIVND (reference sequence). CDR3 length: 16 amino acids. For the CDR3, the DNA is TGTGCCAGCAAAAATCGACAGCTTGCCCCTGGAAACACCATATATTTT. Its translation is CASKNRQLAPGNTIYF.

The V call is TRBV4-3, the J call TRBJ2-3; 7 bases line up with TRBD1. CDR1 is LGHNA, CDR2 YSLEER, per germline. The CDR3 length is 15 residues. Trimming cost V 0 bases and J 3 bases; bases outside gene matches: 3. CDR3 in DNA: TGCGCCAGCAGCCAAGAAACAGGGGTAACAGATACGCAGTATTTT. Its protein is CASSQETGVTDTQYF.

This clone was observed a handful of times. The chain joins TRBV27 to TRBJ1-1, with 12 positions matching TRBD1. V dropped 5 bases and J dropped 4; count of bases not matched to a gene: 8. The CDR3 loop spans 16 amino acids. CDR1 and CDR2 from the germline V gene are MNHEY and SMNVEV (reference sequence). CDR3 sequence: CASSQHAGQGATEAFF. DNA of the CDR3: TGTGCCAGCAGTCAGCATGCGGGACAGGGGGCCACTGAAGCTTTCTTT.

The gene calls are TRBV18 and TRBJ1-1, with D unresolved. The V end lost 2 bases, the J end lost 1 base, and 5 bases lay between the germline ends. Per germline, CDR1 KGHSH and CDR2 LQKENI. CDR3 length: 13 amino acids. CDR3 region: CASSPSGNTEAFF. For the CDR3, the DNA is TGTGCCAGCTCACCATCCGGGAACACTGAAGCTTTCTTT. The full variable domain, rest sourced from reference TRBV18 and TRBJ1-1, is NAGVMQNPRHLVRRRGQEARLRCSPMKGHSHVYWYRQLPEEGLKFMVYLQKENIIDESGMPKERFSAEFPKEGPSILRIQQVVRGDSAAYFCASSPSGNTEAFFGQGTRLTVV.

The rearrangement joins TRBV4-1 to TRBJ2-3; no definite D call. The CDR3 is made up of 12 amino acids. V gave up 0 bases and J gave up 14 bases, with 12 bases separating them. CDR1 is MGHRA and CDR2 is YSYEKL in the germline V gene. The CDR3 nucleotides are TGCGCCAGCAGCCAAGAGGAGTCTCATCGGTATTTT. This translates into CASSQEESHRYF.

In its sample, this clone was seen a few times. The chain has TRBV19 and TRBJ2-2; D remains unclear. Trimming stripped 4 bases from V and 2 bases from J, with 11 bases between. The CDR3 covers 15 residues. CDR1 and CDR2 from the germline V gene are LNHDA and SQIVND (reference sequence). CDR3 DNA: TGTGCCAGTAGTAGCCGCCAGGTTAACACCGGGGAGCTGTTTTTT. This gives the protein CASSSRQVNTGELFF.

Judged by abundance, this clone is medium-sized. CDR3 residues: CASSKGWQGNTEAFF. In DNA, the CDR3 is TGTGCCAGTAGTAAGGGTTGGCAGGGGAACACTGAAGCTTTCTTT. The chain links TRBV19 to TRBJ1-1; possibly TRBD1 for D (5 bases). The CDR3 sequence is 15 residues long. V was pared by 4 bases and J by 1 base, with 13 bases between. CDR1 and CDR2 (germline): LNHDA, SQIVND (reference sequence). Combining the CDR3 with reference TRBV19 and TRBJ1-1 gives the whole variable domain DGGITQSPKYLFRKEGQNVTLSCEQNLNHDAMYWYRQDPGQGLRLIYYSQIVNDFQKGDIAEGYSVSREKKESFPLTVTSAQKNPTAFYLCASSKGWQGNTEAFFGQGTRLTVV.

The chain is built from TRBV6-5 and TRBJ2-2, with 7 bases matching TRBD1. The V segment lost 2 bases and the J segment 3 bases; nucleotides outside the gene matches: 6. Germline loops: CDR1 MNHEY, CDR2 SVGAGI. The CDR3 runs to 16 residues. The DNA of the CDR3 is TGTGCCAGCAGTTACCGTCCAGGGGGTTACACCGGGGAGCTGTTTTTT. This codes for CASSYRPGGYTGELFF.

By frequency in the sample, this clone is medium-sized. The chain recombines TRBV19 with TRBJ2-1; the match to TRBD2 covers 16 bases. Germline trimming cut 4 bases from V and 16 bases from J; bases unmatched to any gene: 13. This CDR3 region has 16 residues. In germline, CDR1 is LNHDA, CDR2 SQIVND (reference sequence). For the CDR3, the DNA is TGTGCCAGTAGTACTGCCGGGACTAGCGGGGGGGCTTGGTATTTCTTC. It specifies CASSTAGTSGGAWYFF.

Written as DNA, the CDR3 is TGTGCCAGCAACGAGGGGGTTACTAATGAAAAACTGTTTTTT. It translates to CASNEGVTNEKLFF. The gene calls are TRBV2 and TRBJ1-4; D perhaps matches TRBD1 (6 bases). This CDR3 has 14 amino acids. Looked up from germline, CDR1 is SNHLY and CDR2 is FYNNEI. With 7 bases removed from V and 2 bases from J, the gap between germline ends came to 11 bases.

This chain links TRBV30 with TRBJ1-6; tentative D call: TRBD1 (6 bases). V shed 1 base and J shed 1 base, with 11 bases lying between them. Germline CDR1 and CDR2: GTSNPN and SVGIG (reference sequence). This CDR3 spans 16 amino acids. The CDR3 sequence: CAWSAGAGSYNSPLHF. CDR3 bases: TGTGCCTGGAGTGCAGGGGCCGGGTCCTATAATTCACCCCTCCACTTT.

The sample holds a few counts of this clone. The chain recombines TRBV7-2 with TRBJ1-2; possibly TRBD1 for D (5 bases). The CDR3 sequence is 13 residues long. The germline V gene has CDR1 SGHTA and CDR2 FQGNSA. V lost 1 base to trimming and J lost 2 bases, with 5 bases between them. The CDR3 nucleotides read TGTGCCAGCAGCTTAGGGACAAACTATGGCTACACCTTC. It is translated as CASSLGTNYGYTF.

The V and J genes are TRBV4-3 and TRBJ1-1; 8 bases align to TRBD1. V lost 1 base and J lost 4; bases outside the gene matches: 8. CDR3 length: 16 amino acids. The germline CDR1 and CDR2 sequences are LGHNA and YSLEER. CDR3 amino acids: CASSQAAGGGGTEAFF. As DNA, the CDR3 is TGCGCCAGCAGCCAAGCGGCAGGGGGCGGTGGCACTGAAGCTTTCTTT.